These 18 T cell receptor beta chains were sequenced from one sample in a study of Graves' ophthalmopathy and Graves' hyperthyroidism. Researchers took RNA transcripts and amplified TCR beta CDR3 regions from them. HTBI primers primed a first-round RT-PCR, and a second-round multiplex PCR followed. TCRdb passed the multiplex PCR reads through MiXCR, listing each CDR3 protein once. The sample lists about 620,000 distinct CDR3 sequences; roughly 20% were seen once. The material sequenced was peripheral blood. The receptors come from a young woman with stable Graves' hyperthyroidism. Some clones in this sample may be carry-over from other donors' samples.

Ten or more counts support this clonotype. The chain is built from TRBV11-2 and TRBJ1-5, with D possibly being TRBD1 (5 bases). Trimming pared 1 base from V and 1 base from J, leaving 14 bases between. The CDR3 spans 17 residues. Germline V gives CDR1 SGHAT, CDR2 FQNNGV. Here the CDR3 reads CASSLGVRGASNQPQHF. The CDR3 coding sequence is TGTGCCAGCAGCTTAGGAGTTAGGGGAGCGAGCAATCAGCCCCAGCATTTT. The variable domain in full, completed from reference TRBV11-2 and TRBJ1-5, reads EAGVAQSPRYKIIEKRQSVAFWCNPISGHATLYWYQQILGQGPKLLIQFQNNGVVDDSQLPKDRFSAERLKGVDSTLKIQPAKLEDSAVYLCASSLGVRGASNQPQHFGDGTRLSIL.

About this clonotype itself: Mismatch with germline at one junction end may stem from a read error. J is TRBJ1-5 and V is TRBV7-7; D unresolved. CDR3 length: 13 amino acids. The V gene's germline CDR1 is SSHAT and CDR2 FNYEAQ (reference sequence). The CDR3 DNA follows: TGTGCTAGCAGCCCCCTGATCGCCCAGCCCCAGCATTTT. This sequence encodes CASSPLIAQPQHF.

This clonotype was seen a few times. This sequence joins TRBV6-5 and TRBJ1-2; D gene ambiguous. Germline CDR1 and CDR2: MNHEY and SVGAGI. The length of the CDR3 is 15 residues. V dropped 2 bases and J dropped 1 base, with 11 bases sitting between them. The CDR3 nucleotides are TGTGCCAGCAGTTACGTGCCAGTTAGTAACTATGGCTACACCTTC. It is translated as CASSYVPVSNYGYTF.

This clonotype has more than one count but fewer than ten. V usage is TRBV19 and J usage is TRBJ1-1, with 8 nucleotides matching TRBD1. This CDR3 is 17 amino acids long. V was clipped by 5 bases and J by 2 bases; unmatched bases: 13. Germline CDR1 is LNHDA and CDR2 is SQIVND (reference sequence). CDR3 sequence: CASSPGQGRTSNTEAFF. CDR3 bases: TGTGCCAGTAGTCCCGGACAGGGTCGGACGAGTAACACTGAAGCTTTCTTT.

Notes on this clonotype: Sequence at one end of the junction differs from germline and may be a read error. The rearrangement uses TRBV10-3 and TRBJ1-1, with a tentative D call TRBD1 (5 bases). CDR1 is ENHRY and CDR2 is SYGVKD in the germline V gene. CDR3 length: 13 residues. As DNA, the CDR3 is TGTGCCGCCGGAACTATCGGGGGGACTGATGCTTTCTTT. Protein: CAAGTIGGTDAFF.

The table lists this clonotype with many counts. The rearrangement uses TRBV28 and TRBJ2-7; D unclear. There are 12 residues in the CDR3. Germline CDR1 and CDR2: MDHEN and SYDVKM. Trimming removed 4 bases at V and 4 bases at J, with 8 bases between. This chain's CDR3 is CASSSALYEQYF. CDR3 in DNA: TGTGCCAGCAGTTCGGCCCTTTACGAGCAGTACTTC.

This clonotype came up many times. This rearrangement joins TRBV6-1 to TRBJ1-5; D unclear. Trimming stripped 2 bases from V and 7 bases from J, with 9 bases between. Germline V CDR1 and CDR2: MNHNS, SASEGT. CDR3 length: 13 amino acids. The CDR3 here is CASSEMDGQPQHF. The CDR3 DNA reads as TGTGCCAGCAGTGAAATGGACGGACAGCCCCAGCATTTT.

This clonotype was seen a few times. The CDR3 here is CASSFNPIVTNYGYTF. The CDR3 DNA is TGTGCCAGCAGTTTCAATCCCATAGTCACTAACTATGGCTACACCTTC. This chain joins TRBV12-3 or TRBV12-4 and TRBJ1-2; unclear D gene. Deletions cut 3 bases from V and 0 bases from J, with 14 bases between. The CDR3 is 16 amino acids.

The chain employs TRBV15 and TRBJ1-1; D remains unclear. V was shortened by 0 bases and J by 0 bases, with 11 bases between the two germline ends. There are 16 residues in the CDR3. CDR1 is LNHNV, CDR2 YYDKDF, per germline (reference sequence). The CDR3 DNA follows: TGTGCCACCAGCAGAGATCGTGGGGAGATGAACACTGAAGCTTTCTTT. It specifies CATSRDRGEMNTEAFF.

The chain links TRBV28 to TRBJ1-2, with 7 bases aligning to TRBD1. CDR3 length: 15 residues. CDR1 is MDHEN and CDR2 is SYDVKM in the germline V gene. With V trimmed by 6 bases and J by 1 base, 8 bases remained unmatched. The CDR3 spells CASSSATGFNYGYTF. The CDR3 coding sequence is TGTGCCAGCAGCTCCGCGACAGGGTTTAACTATGGCTACACCTTC.

This clonotype was seen many times. The chain combines TRBV2 with TRBJ2-7; D remains ambiguous. The germline V gene encodes CDR1 SNHLY and CDR2 FYNNEI. This CDR3 contains 14 residues. Deletions cut 6 bases from V and 0 bases from J, with 12 bases between. CDR3 loop: CASRLEDRSYEQYF. The CDR3 DNA sequence: TGTGCCAGCAGGTTAGAGGACCGCTCCTACGAGCAGTACTTC.

This clonotype was observed many times. The V gene is TRBV6-1, the J gene TRBJ1-2; possible D gene TRBD1, 5 bases. Between the trimmed V and J ends, which lost 6 bases and 5 bases, there was a span of 13 bases. In germline, CDR1 is MNHNS, CDR2 SASEGT. This CDR3 is built from 13 residues. The CDR3 coding sequence is TGTGCCAGCAGCTCAATGTCAGGGTATGGCTACACCTTC. The encoded protein is CASSSMSGYGYTF.

The chain carries TRBV3-1 and TRBJ1-1, with D unresolved. Germline loops: CDR1 LGHDT, CDR2 YNNKEL (reference sequence). CDR3 size: 14 residues. Trimming took 1 base from V and 4 from J, leaving 10 bases between them. As DNA, the CDR3 is TGTGCCAGCAGCCAAGTTACCGGGCGCACTGAAGCTTTCTTT. Translating gives CASSQVTGRTEAFF.

This clonotype was seen ten or more times. This sequence joins TRBV12-3 or TRBV12-4 and TRBJ2-7; D call uncertain. The CDR3 loop spans 12 amino acids. V was shortened by 6 bases and J by 0 bases, with 6 bases between the two germline ends. The CDR3 nucleotides read TGTGCCAGCAGGGCTAGCTCCTACGAGCAGTACTTC. Translation gives CASRASSYEQYF.

Only a few counts were recorded for this clonotype. V usage is TRBV2 and J usage is TRBJ2-5; 13 bases match TRBD2. The V gene end was trimmed by 8 bases and the J gene end by 5 bases; junction bases not matched to a gene: 8. The CDR3 is 15 amino acids. Per germline, CDR1 SNHLY and CDR2 FYNNEI. CDR3 sequence: CASETSGGAWETQYF. The CDR3 DNA reads TGTGCCAGCGAAACTAGCGGGGGGGCCTGGGAGACCCAGTACTTC.

The chain joins TRBV28 to TRBJ1-1; 9 nucleotides align to TRBD1. CDR3 size: 14 residues. With V trimmed by 6 bases and J by 7 bases, 9 bases remained unmatched. Germline values: CDR1 MDHEN, CDR2 SYDVKM. The CDR3 here is CASRNTGGQGEAFF. The CDR3 DNA sequence: TGTGCCAGCAGGAATACAGGGGGCCAGGGTGAAGCTTTCTTT.

This clonotype was observed many times. J is TRBJ2-3 and V is TRBV7-3; D perhaps matches TRBD1 (5 bases). CDR3 size: 14 residues. Per germline, CDR1 SGHTA and CDR2 FQGTGA. Deletions cut 2 bases from V and 2 bases from J, with 8 bases between. In DNA form, the CDR3 reads TGTGCCAGCAGCTTATCCAGGGACACAGATACGCAGTATTTT. Residues: CASSLSRDTDTQYF. Based on the CDR3 plus reference TRBV7-3 and TRBJ2-3, the full variable domain is GAGVSQTPSNKVTEKGKYVELRCDPISGHTALYWYRQSLGQGPEFLIYFQGTGAADDSGLPNDRFFAVRPEGSVSTLKIQRTERGDSAVYLCASSLSRDTDTQYFGPGTRLTVL.

This clonotype was counted only a few times. J is TRBJ1-2 and V is TRBV5-1; maybe TRBD1 (5 bases). V was trimmed by 0 bases and J by 8 bases, leaving 11 bases between them. Germline CDR1 SGHRS, CDR2 YFSETQ. This CDR3 region has 13 residues. CDR3: CASSLVGQNGYTF. The CDR3 DNA is TGCGCCAGCAGCTTGGTGGGGCAAAACGGCTACACCTTC.